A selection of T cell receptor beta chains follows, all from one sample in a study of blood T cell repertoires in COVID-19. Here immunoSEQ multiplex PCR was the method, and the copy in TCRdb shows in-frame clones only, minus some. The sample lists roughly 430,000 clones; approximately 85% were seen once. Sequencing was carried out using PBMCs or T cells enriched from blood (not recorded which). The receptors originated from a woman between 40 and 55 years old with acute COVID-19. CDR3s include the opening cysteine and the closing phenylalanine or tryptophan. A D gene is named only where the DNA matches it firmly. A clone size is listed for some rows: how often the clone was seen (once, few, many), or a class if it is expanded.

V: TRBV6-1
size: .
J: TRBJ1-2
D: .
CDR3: CASSESRPSGGGGYTF
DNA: TGTGCCAGCAGTGAATCAAGGCCCTCGGGGGGTGGTGGCTACACCTTC

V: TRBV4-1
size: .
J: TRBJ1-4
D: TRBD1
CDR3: CASSRGTAPEEKLFF
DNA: TGCGCCAGCAGCCGAGGGACAGCCCCCGAGGAAAAACTGTTTTTT

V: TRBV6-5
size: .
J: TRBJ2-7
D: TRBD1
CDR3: CASSWTGQAEAYEQYF
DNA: TGTGCCAGCAGTTGGACGGGACAGGCGGAAGCCTACGAGCAGTACTTC

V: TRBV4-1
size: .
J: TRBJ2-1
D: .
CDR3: CASSIGSYNEQFF
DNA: TGCGCCAGTAGTATCGGCTCCTACAATGAGCAGTTCTTC

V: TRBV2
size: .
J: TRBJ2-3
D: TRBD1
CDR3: CASSPGQGYTDTQYF
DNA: TGTGCCAGCAGTCCGGGACAGGGATACACAGATACGCAGTATTTT

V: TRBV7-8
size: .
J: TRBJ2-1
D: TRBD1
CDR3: CASSFRAYSGQGDNEQFF
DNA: TGTGCCAGCAGCTTTCGGGCCTATTCGGGACAGGGTGACAATGAGCAGTTCTTC

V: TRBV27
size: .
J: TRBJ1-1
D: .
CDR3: CASSLSRQGNTEAFF
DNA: TGTGCCAGCAGTTTAAGTCGGCAGGGGAACACTGAAGCTTTCTTT

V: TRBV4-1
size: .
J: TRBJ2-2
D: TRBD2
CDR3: CASSQGVGGPNTGELFF
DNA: TGCGCCAGCAGCCAAGGCGTGGGAGGGCCGAACACCGGGGAGCTGTTTTTT

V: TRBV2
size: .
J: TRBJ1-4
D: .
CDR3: CASSESAGSNEKLFF
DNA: TGTGCCAGCAGTGAATCGGCAGGATCTAATGAAAAACTGTTTTTT

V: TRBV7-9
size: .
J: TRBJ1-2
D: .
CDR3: CASSFNRDSAPGYTF
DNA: TGTGCCAGCAGCTTCAACCGGGACTCCGCTCCTGGCTACACCTTC

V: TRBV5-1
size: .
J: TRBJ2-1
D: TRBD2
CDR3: CASSLPLAGGPNEQFF
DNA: TGCGCCAGCAGCTTGCCTCTAGCGGGGGGGCCTAATGAGCAGTTCTTC

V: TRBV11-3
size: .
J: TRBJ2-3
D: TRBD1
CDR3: CASSLGTGEIDTQYF
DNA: TGTGCCAGCAGCTTAGGGACAGGGGAGATTGATACGCAGTATTTT

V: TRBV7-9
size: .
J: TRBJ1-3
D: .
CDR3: CASSRRQPRNTIYF
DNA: TGTGCCAGCAGCCGACGACAGCCCAGGAACACCATATATTTT

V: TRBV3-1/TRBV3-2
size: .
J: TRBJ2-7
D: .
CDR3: CASSQGGEASYEQYF
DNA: TGTGCCAGCAGCCAAGGGGGGGAGGCTTCCTACGAGCAGTACTTC

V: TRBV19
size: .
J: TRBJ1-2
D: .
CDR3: CATQSGWGYTF
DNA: TGTGCCACCCAATCGGGGTGGGGCTACACCTTC

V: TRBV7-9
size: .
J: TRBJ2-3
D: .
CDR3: CASSLVGGTDTQYF
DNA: TGTGCCAGCAGCTTAGTGGGAGGCACAGATACGCAGTATTTT

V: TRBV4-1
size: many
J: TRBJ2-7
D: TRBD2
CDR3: CASSRGRAGGEQYF
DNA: TGCGCCAGCAGCCGGGGGAGGGCGGGAGGCGAGCAGTACTTC

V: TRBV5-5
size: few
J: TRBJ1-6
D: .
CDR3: CASSATTGIYNSPLHF
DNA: TGTGCCAGCAGCGCCACAACAGGGATCTATAATTCACCCCTCCACTTT

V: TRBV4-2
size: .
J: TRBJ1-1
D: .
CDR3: CASSQGNPDSHTEAFF
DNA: TGTGCCAGCAGCCAAGGTAACCCTGACTCACACACTGAAGCTTTCTTT

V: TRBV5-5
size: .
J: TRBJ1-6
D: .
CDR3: CASSSGDPAGPLHF
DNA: TGTGCCAGCAGCTCGGGTGACCCAGCGGGCCCCCTCCACTTT

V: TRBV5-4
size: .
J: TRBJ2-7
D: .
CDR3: CASSSPDRPYEQYF
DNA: TGTGCCAGCAGCTCCCCCGACAGGCCCTACGAGCAGTACTTC

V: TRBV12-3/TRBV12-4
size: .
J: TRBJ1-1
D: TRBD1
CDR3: CASSRGLNTEAFF
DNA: TGTGCCAGCAGCAGGGGGTTGAACACTGAAGCTTTCTTT

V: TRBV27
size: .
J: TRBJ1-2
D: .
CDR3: CASSLSESNYGYTF
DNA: TGTGCCAGCAGTTTATCAGAGTCTAACTATGGCTACACCTTC

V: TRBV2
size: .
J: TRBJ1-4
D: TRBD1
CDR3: CASSTTGDTGEKLFF
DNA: TGTGCCAGCTCTACCACAGGGGACACGGGTGAAAAACTGTTTTTT

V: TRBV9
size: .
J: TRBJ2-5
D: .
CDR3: CASSQSGAQQETQYF
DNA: TGTGCCAGCAGCCAATCGGGTGCACAACAAGAGACCCAGTACTTC

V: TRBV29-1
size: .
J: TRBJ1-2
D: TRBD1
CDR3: CSVELTGQGARYGYTF
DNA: TGCAGCGTTGAACTCACGGGACAGGGGGCTCGGTATGGCTACACCTTC